This is a list of T cell receptor beta chains from one sample in a study of blood T cell repertoires in COVID-19. Data came from immunoSEQ multiplex PCR; TCRdb stores just in-frame clones and leaves some out. This table has approximately 300,000 clones, more than 85% appearing once. Sequencing was carried out using PBMCs or T cells enriched from blood (not recorded which). The source is a woman aged 25 to 45 who had been exposed to COVID-19. Each CDR3 is given with its conserved first and last residue. D genes are given only for firm matches. Clone size is not always given. Where it is, it says once, few, many or a class for expanded clones.

D gene | J gene | V gene | clone size | CDR3 DNA | CDR3 protein
TRBD1 | TRBJ2-7 | TRBV13 | - | TGTGCCAGCAGCTATCGACAGGGCTACGAGCAGTACTTC | CASSYRQGYEQYF
- | TRBJ1-2 | TRBV5-1 | - | TGCGCCAGCAGCTTGGCCTCGGGAGACCTTAACTATGGCTACACCTTC | CASSLASGDLNYGYTF
TRBD2 | TRBJ2-5 | TRBV7-2 | - | TGTGCCAGCAGCCTACTAGCGGGGGGGCCCTGGGAGACCCAGTACTTC | CASSLLAGGPWETQYF
- | TRBJ1-3 | TRBV5-1 | - | TGCGCCAGCAGCCCCGGCAGGGCAGGAAACACCATATATTTT | CASSPGRAGNTIYF
TRBD1 | TRBJ1-2 | TRBV19 | - | TGTGCCAGTAGTACCTGGGACAGGGGACTCTATGGCTACACCTTC | CASSTWDRGLYGYTF
TRBD1 | TRBJ1-4 | TRBV18 | - | TGTGCCAGCTCACCGAGTCCTTCTAAGTCAGGGGGAGATATGTTTTTT | CASSPSPSKSGGDMFF
TRBD2 | TRBJ2-1 | TRBV3-1/TRBV3-2 | - | TGTGCCAGCAGGTGGACTAGCGGGGGGTACAATGAGCAGTTCTTC | CASRWTSGGYNEQFF
- | TRBJ1-2 | TRBV3-1/TRBV3-2 | - | TGTGCCAGCAGCCAAGGGGGGGTATATGGCTACACCTTC | CASSQGGVYGYTF
- | TRBJ1-2 | TRBV24-1 | - | TGTGCCACCAGTACCCGGGGAGGTAGTGGCTACACCTTC | CATSTRGGSGYTF
- | TRBJ1-2 | TRBV7-2 | - | TGTGCCAGCAGCCAAGCGAGTTCGGGGGACTATGGCTACACCTTC | CASSQASSGDYGYTF
TRBD1 | TRBJ2-7 | TRBV4-3 | - | TGCGCCAGCAGCCCCTCCCACAGGGGGCGTAGGGAGCAGTACTTC | CASSPSHRGRREQYF
- | TRBJ1-2 | TRBV20-1 | - | TGCAGTGCGCCAGACTATGGCTACACCTTC | CSAPDYGYTF
TRBD2 | TRBJ2-7 | TRBV18 | - | TGTGCCAGCTCACCAAGGACTAGCTTTTTCTCCTACGAGCAGTACTTC | CASSPRTSFFSYEQYF
TRBD1 | TRBJ2-1 | TRBV19 | - | TGTGCCAGTAGTAGGGGACAGGGGGTTTTCAATGAGCAGTTCTTC | CASSRGQGVFNEQFF
- | TRBJ1-3 | TRBV18 | few | TGTGCCAGCTCACCATCAATTCCTGGAAACACCATATATTTT | CASSPSIPGNTIYF
TRBD1 | TRBJ1-3 | TRBV5-1 | - | TGCGCCAGCAGCTTTGGACAGGGGTTGAACACCATATATTTT | CASSFGQGLNTIYF
- | TRBJ1-2 | TRBV5-6 | few | TGTGCCAGCAGCTTACAGGGTCCCTATGGCTACACCTTC | CASSLQGPYGYTF
TRBD1 | TRBJ1-2 | TRBV25-1 | - | TGTGCCAGCAGTGACGACAGGGACGGCGGCTACACCTTC | CASSDDRDGGYTF
- | TRBJ1-3 | TRBV2 | - | TGTGCCAGCAGTGACAGGGAAATCTCTGGAAACACCATATATTTT | CASSDREISGNTIYF
TRBD1 | TRBJ1-2 | TRBV10-3 | - | TGTGCCATCAGAGGACAGGGACCCTATGGCTACACCTTC | CAIRGQGPYGYTF
- | TRBJ1-1 | TRBV10-3 | once | TGTGCCATCACGGCAGGCGCGAACACTGAAGCTTTCTTT | CAITAGANTEAFF
- | TRBJ1-2 | TRBV19 | - | TGTGCCAGTAGGGACGGGTCGGGAGTCCCTAACTATGGCTACACCTTC | CASRDGSGVPNYGYTF
TRBD1 | TRBJ1-1 | TRBV24-1 | - | TGTGCCACCAGTGATCCCTTAATGACAGGGGAAGCTTTCTTT | CATSDPLMTGEAFF
- | TRBJ2-6 | TRBV2 | - | TGTGCCAGCAGTGATCCCGGTTTCTTAAACCTTACCCCGGGGGGGGCCAACGTCCTGACTTTC | CASSDPGFLNLTPGGANVLTF
TRBD1 | TRBJ1-2 | TRBV18 | - | TGTGCCAGCTCAAGGGACAGGAGCTACTATGGCTACACCTTC | CASSRDRSYYGYTF
TRBD2 | TRBJ2-1 | TRBV7-9 | - | TGTGCCAGCAGCTCCGGGACTAGCTCCTACAATGAGCAGTTCTTC | CASSSGTSSYNEQFF
TRBD2 | TRBJ2-5 | TRBV3-1/TRBV3-2 | - | TGTGCCAGCAGCCAAGTTGGGACTAAAGAGACCCAGTACTTC | CASSQVGTKETQYF
TRBD1 | TRBJ1-2 | TRBV28 | - | TGTGCCAGCAGAGACAGGGCCGGCTACACCTTC | CASRDRAGYTF
TRBD1 | TRBJ2-2 | TRBV10-3 | - | TGTGCCATCAGTGTCTCCGACAGGGGGTGGTACACCGGGGAGCTGTTTTTT | CAISVSDRGWYTGELFF
TRBD1 | TRBJ2-2 | TRBV24-1 | - | TGTGCCACCAGTGATCCGGGACAGGGGACCTCCCCCGGGGAGCTGTTTTTT | CATSDPGQGTSPGELFF
TRBD2 | TRBJ2-5 | TRBV2 | - | TGTGCCAGCAGTGATCATGCGGGGGGGTCAGAGACCCAGTACTTC | CASSDHAGGSETQYF
TRBD1 | TRBJ1-2 | TRBV5-1 | few | TGCGCCAGCAGCCCAGGACAGGCGCCAGCTAACTATGGCTACACCTTC | CASSPGQAPANYGYTF
- | TRBJ1-1 | TRBV12-3/TRBV12-4 | - | TGTGCCAGCAGTCCACAGCCGAACACTGAAGCTTTCTTT | CASSPQPNTEAFF
TRBD2 | TRBJ2-1 | TRBV7-2 | - | TGTGCCAGCAGCTTTAGAGCGGGGGTTTACAATGAGCAGTTCTTC | CASSFRAGVYNEQFF
- | TRBJ2-7 | TRBV5-5 | - | TGTGCCAGCAGCTTAAAAGCAGGGGCAAGTAGGAACGAGCAGTACTTC | CASSLKAGASRNEQYF
- | TRBJ2-7 | TRBV5-4 | - | TGTGCCAGCAGGGGACTGGGAGCCTACGAGCAGTACTTC | CASRGLGAYEQYF
TRBD1 | TRBJ1-1 | TRBV4-3 | - | TGCGCCAGCAGCCAAGATTCAGACAGGGGGCAAGCTTTCTTT | CASSQDSDRGQAFF
TRBD1 | TRBJ1-3 | TRBV13 | - | TGTGCCAGCAGCCCAACCCGGACAGGGATCAACACCATATATTTT | CASSPTRTGINTIYF
TRBD1 | TRBJ2-7 | TRBV2 | - | TGTGCCAGCAAAAGGGACAGGGGTTACGAGCAGTACTTC | CASKRDRGYEQYF
- | TRBJ2-7 | TRBV7-8 | - | TGTGCCAGCAGCCCGTTATATAGGAGGGTCGAATCCTACGAGCAGTACTTC | CASSPLYRRVESYEQYF
- | TRBJ2-7 | TRBV5-1 | - | TGCGCCAGCAGCTTGGATGTCTCCGAGCAGTACTTC | CASSLDVSEQYF
TRBD1 | TRBJ1-2 | TRBV27 | - | TGTGCCAGCAGTGACAGGGAAAGGAACTATTCCGGGGGCTACACCTTC | CASSDRERNYSGGYTF
TRBD2 | TRBJ2-7 | TRBV3-1/TRBV3-2 | - | TGTGCCAGCAGCCCTAGCGGGGGAGGGTACGAGCAGTACTTC | CASSPSGGGYEQYF
TRBD1 | TRBJ2-1 | TRBV29-1 | - | TGCAGCGTTCCGGACAGGGGTTACAATGAGCAGTTCTTC | CSVPDRGYNEQFF
TRBD1 | TRBJ1-2 | TRBV15 | - | TGTGCCACCAGCAGAGATTTTCTAGACAGGGTTGGGGATGGCTACACCTTC | CATSRDFLDRVGDGYTF
- | TRBJ1-1 | TRBV6-5 | few | TGTGCCAGCAGCGCCTCCAGGGTTGAAGCTTTCTTT | CASSASRVEAFF
TRBD1 | TRBJ2-3 | TRBV4-2 | - | TGTGCCAGCAGACACGAAGAGACAGGGGGGATCACAGATACGCAGTATTTT | CASRHEETGGITDTQYF
- | TRBJ2-2 | TRBV25-1 | once | TGTGCCAGCAGTGAATATAAGCCCACCGGGGAGCTGTTTTTT | CASSEYKPTGELFF
TRBD1 | TRBJ1-1 | TRBV12-3/TRBV12-4 | - | TGTGCCAGCGGTCAGGGGGCGGAAGCTTTCTTT | CASGQGAEAFF
- | TRBJ2-3 | TRBV7-8 | - | TGTGCCAGCAGCCCCTTCACAGATACGCAGTATTTT | CASSPFTDTQYF
TRBD1 | TRBJ1-6 | TRBV18 | few | TGTGCCAGCTCACGTCCGGCCGGGACAGGGGATTCACCCCTCCACTTT | CASSRPAGTGDSPLHF
- | TRBJ2-7 | TRBV7-3 | few | TGTGCCAGCAGCTTGCAAGGGGGGGCGTACGAGCAGTACTTC | CASSLQGGAYEQYF
TRBD2 | TRBJ2-7 | TRBV4-1 | - | TGCGCCAGCAGCCAATCCGTCTTAGCGGGGGTGGACGAGCAGTACTTC | CASSQSVLAGVDEQYF
- | TRBJ1-1 | TRBV12-3/TRBV12-4 | - | TGTGCCAGCAGTTTGAAGAGAGAGGCTGAAGCTTTCTTT | CASSLKREAEAFF
- | TRBJ2-3 | TRBV6-4 | - | TGTGCCAGCACTTTTTCGGATACGCAGTATTTT | CASTFSDTQYF
- | TRBJ1-1 | TRBV19 | - | TGTGCCAGTAGTATAGTAGGGGCGACCACTGAAGCTTTCTTT | CASSIVGATTEAFF
TRBD1 | TRBJ1-2 | TRBV7-9 | - | TGTGCCAGCAGCCCCCTGGACAGGGTGAACTATGGCTACACCTTC | CASSPLDRVNYGYTF
- | TRBJ2-7 | TRBV18 | few | TGTGCCAGCTCACCCCCGGGGTCCTACGAGCAGTACTTC | CASSPPGSYEQYF